These 23 T cell receptor beta chains were sequenced from one sample in a study of blood T cells in healthy people across ages. Through a sample-barcoded 5' primer and a J-beta primer mix, a second PCR was run for 7 to 11 cycles. TCRdb re-derived calls from the 5' RACE reads in MiXCR, one entry per CDR3 protein. The sample contains roughly 1 million distinct CDR3 sequences, roughly 24% of which appear only once. These data are also associated with another study on T cells of mothers and their children.

The material sequenced was blood. All receptors derive from a girl aged 2-9 years in good health.

The chain combines TRBV4-3 with TRBJ2-1; D possibly corresponds to TRBD2 (6 bases). Germline V gene data show CDR1 as LGHNA and CDR2 as YSLEER. This CDR3 contains 17 residues. Trimming cost V 0 bases and J 0 bases, with 12 bases left between them. DNA for the CDR3: TGCGCCAGCAGCCAAGATTTCGGGGGATACTCCTACAATGAGCAGTTCTTC. It specifies CASSQDFGGYSYNEQFF.

This clonotype came up once. Relative to the germline gene, one junction end is altered; a read error may explain this. The rearrangement links TRBV6-4 to TRBJ2-3, with D hard to call. Germline CDR1 reads MRHNA; CDR2 reads SNTAGT. The CDR3 loop spans 13 amino acids. CDR3 protein: CASSDSDADTQYF. CDR3 DNA: TGTGCCAGCAGTGACTCGGACGCAGACACGCAGTATTTT.

In its sample, this clonotype was seen once. The V and J genes are TRBV29-1 and TRBJ1-4; the D gene is possibly TRBD1 (5 bases). Looked up from germline, CDR1 is SQVTM and CDR2 is ANQGSEA. V dropped 7 bases and J dropped 4 bases, with 13 bases sitting between them. CDR3 length equals 13 residues. CDR3 sequence reads: CSARQSGNEKLFF. The CDR3, as DNA: TGCAGCGCCCGACAGTCCGGTAATGAAAAACTGTTTTTT.

This chain connects TRBV7-2 to TRBJ1-6, with a weak D call TRBD1 (6 bases). The CDR3 sequence is 16 residues long. Trimming pared 1 base from V and 5 bases from J, leaving 12 bases between. CDR1 and CDR2 from the germline V gene are SGHTA and FQGNSA. This CDR3 is CASSLDGGGHNSPLHF. The DNA of the CDR3 is TGTGCCAGCAGCTTAGATGGGGGGGGCCATAATTCACCCCTCCACTTT.

This clonotype has just a few counts. This chain joins TRBV7-2 and TRBJ1-1; 8 nucleotides match TRBD1. Germline values: CDR1 SGHTA, CDR2 FQGNSA. The CDR3 totals 14 residues. Germline trimming cut 4 bases from V and 10 bases from J; bases unmatched to any gene: 11. CDR3 amino acids: CASSYGQGPVGAFF. The CDR3 nucleotides are TGTGCCAGCAGCTATGGACAGGGACCTGTCGGAGCTTTCTTT.

The rearrangement uses TRBV6-5 and TRBJ2-7, with D uncertain. Germline V gene sequence: CDR1 MNHEY, CDR2 SVGAGI. Trimming left V 6 bases short and J 6 bases short, with 9 bases between. CDR3 length: 11 amino acids. The CDR3 reads CASSDLVEQYF. The DNA of the CDR3 is TGTGCCAGCAGCGACTTGGTCGAGCAGTACTTC.

This chain connects TRBV9 to TRBJ2-1; unclear D gene. CDR3 size: 12 residues. Deletions cut 10 bases from V and 3 bases from J, with 11 bases between. Germline V gene lookup returns CDR1 SGDLS and CDR2 YYNGEE. The CDR3 sequence: CAGGLIYNEQFF. CDR3 nucleotide sequence: TGTGCCGGCGGCCTCATCTACAATGAGCAGTTCTTC.

This clonotype has more than one count but fewer than ten. The chain uses TRBV6-1 and TRBJ1-4, with D perhaps matching TRBD1 (5 bases). The germline V gene has CDR1 MNHNS and CDR2 SASEGT. CDR3 length equals 14 residues. V was clipped by 6 bases and J by 0 bases, with 8 bases between them. Here the CDR3 DNA reads TGTGCCAGCAGGCCGGGACCAACTAATGAAAAACTGTTTTTT. Its translation is CASRPGPTNEKLFF.

The rearrangement links TRBV29-1 to TRBJ2-7; perhaps TRBD1 as D (5 bases). V lost 6 bases to trimming and J lost 2 bases, with 17 bases between them. The germline V gene encodes CDR1 SQVTM and CDR2 ANQGSEA. This CDR3 is 14 amino acids long. CDR3 amino acids: CSVLLELQAYEQYF. The CDR3 nucleotides read TGCAGCGTCCTACTTGAGTTACAGGCCTACGAGCAGTACTTC.

The gene calls are TRBV6-2 or TRBV6-3 and TRBJ1-5; D gene unclear. Trimming stripped 0 bases from V and 6 bases from J, with 12 bases between. CDR1 and CDR2 from the germline V gene are MNHEY and SVGEGT. This CDR3 has 15 amino acids. In nucleotides, the CDR3 is TGTGCCAGCAGTTACTCGTCCCCAATGGGTCAGCCCCAGCATTTT. It specifies CASSYSSPMGQPQHF.

DNA for the CDR3: TGCAGCGTTGTACGGACAGGCTGGGGGAATGAGCAGTTCTTC. It codes for CSVVRTGWGNEQFF. The chain is built from TRBV29-1 and TRBJ2-5; 7 nucleotides line up with TRBD1. The J call could be wrong; TRBJ2-1 is a better fit for the DNA end. Germline CDR1 and CDR2: SQVTM and ANQGSEA. This CDR3 spans 14 amino acids.

The chain has TRBV7-6 and TRBJ2-3; 10 bases are shared with TRBD1. V trimming: 2 bases; J trimming: 5 bases; junction bases outside the gene matches: 4. This CDR3 is built from 15 residues. Germline CDR1 SGHVS, CDR2 FNYEAQ. The CDR3 is CASSLIGTGVDTQYF. DNA for the CDR3: TGTGCCAGCAGCTTAATCGGGACAGGGGTAGATACGCAGTATTTT.

The rearrangement uses TRBV11-2 and TRBJ2-1; the D call may be TRBD1 or TRBD2 (5 bases each). Germline V gene sequence: CDR1 SGHAT, CDR2 FQNNGV. V was clipped by 1 base and J by 0 bases, with 10 bases between them. CDR3 size: 16 residues. DNA of the CDR3: TGTGCCAGCAGCTTAGGACCCGGGACCTCCTACAATGAGCAGTTCTTC. Translation: CASSLGPGTSYNEQFF.

The J gene is TRBJ2-1, the V gene TRBV12-3 or TRBV12-4; a weak D match, TRBD2 (5 bases). V lost 3 bases, J lost 5 bases, and 14 bases lay in between. The CDR3 is 15 amino acids. CDR3 bases: TGTGCCAGCAGTTTCTGGACTTTCGAAAACAATGAGCAGTTCTTC. Translating it yields CASSFWTFENNEQFF.

The rearrangement links TRBV12-3 or TRBV12-4 to TRBJ1-6, with TRBD1 as a possible D gene (5 bases). The CDR3 runs 14 residues. Trimming cost V 4 bases and J 10 bases, with 14 bases left between them. CDR3 sequence: CASSSQEEMSPLHF. The CDR3 region has the DNA TGTGCCAGCAGTTCACAGGAGGAGATGTCACCCCTCCACTTT.

The chain carries TRBV12-3 or TRBV12-4 and TRBJ1-4; TRBD1 matches at 8 bases. The CDR3 runs to 14 residues. The V gene end was trimmed by 4 bases and the J gene end by 10 bases; junction bases not matched to a gene: 8. The CDR3 here is CASSSGQDGGKLFF. DNA of the CDR3: TGTGCCAGCAGTTCGGGACAGGATGGAGGAAAACTGTTTTTT.

The V call is TRBV3-1, the J call TRBJ1-2; no reliable D call. With 0 bases removed from V and 3 bases from J, the gap between germline ends came to 8 bases. The CDR3 extends over 14 amino acids. Germline V gene data show CDR1 as LGHDT and CDR2 as YNNKEL (reference sequence). As DNA, the CDR3 is TGTGCCAGCAGCCAAGAGTCCCCCTACTATGGCTACACCTTC. Protein sequence: CASSQESPYYGYTF.

This clonotype was recorded a few times. The chain's CDR3 is CSVEDPGQGRGYTF. The CDR3 DNA reads as TGCAGCGTTGAAGATCCCGGACAGGGTCGTGGCTACACCTTC. The V gene is TRBV29-1, the J gene TRBJ1-2; TRBD1 agrees at 8 bases. This CDR3 contains 14 residues. Germline V CDR1 and CDR2: SQVTM, ANQGSEA. The J segment lost 7 bases and the V segment lost 0 bases, leaving 7 bases of the junction unmatched.

The chain is built from TRBV6-4 and TRBJ2-1, with 9 nucleotides matching TRBD2. V lost 6 bases, J lost 6 bases, and 6 bases stayed unmatched. Germline V lookup: CDR1 MRHNA, CDR2 SNTAGT. CDR3 size: 14 residues. CDR3 in amino acids: CASSPAGGPNEQFF. DNA for the CDR3: TGTGCCAGCAGCCCAGCGGGGGGTCCCAATGAGCAGTTCTTC.

The chain combines TRBV19 with TRBJ2-7, with unresolved D. This CDR3 is built from 15 residues. CDR1 LNHDA and CDR2 SQIVND come from the germline V gene (reference sequence). The V gene lost 8 bases and the J gene lost 2 bases, with 19 bases spanning the gap. The CDR3 DNA sequence: TGTGCCAGTTGTACGTCATGGGTTACAACCTACGAGCAGTACTTC. It codes for CASCTSWVTTYEQYF.

There are a few counts of this clonotype. The chain has TRBV18 and TRBJ2-5; the D is unclear. The tail of the sequence fits TRBJ2-1 better, so the J call may be wrong. CDR1 is KGHSH, CDR2 LQKENI, per germline. CDR3 size: 14 residues. The CDR3 loop reads CASSPLEIANEQFF. CDR3 nucleotide sequence: TGTGCCAGCTCACCACTGGAGATCGCCAATGAGCAGTTCTTC.

This clonotype was counted at least ten times. CDR3 in DNA: TGTGCCAGCAGCTCTTCGGGGGGCATTCAAGAGACCCAGTACTTC. Protein product: CASSSSGGIQETQYF. The chain has TRBV7-2 and TRBJ2-5; maybe TRBD2 (7 bases). CDR3 length equals 15 residues. The V gene lost 4 bases and the J gene lost 2 bases, with 14 bases spanning the gap. Germline-derived CDR1 and CDR2 are SGHTA and FQGNSA.

The chain recombines TRBV3-1 with TRBJ2-7, with 7 bases lining up with TRBD2. CDR3 length: 17 residues. V was pared by 7 bases and J by 4 bases, with 19 bases of the junction left unmatched. The germline V gene encodes CDR1 LGHDT and CDR2 YNNKEL (reference sequence). The CDR3 DNA reads TGTGCCAGCACCTTCGGGTTTCCAGGAGATAGCGGGTACGAGCAGTACTTC. Protein sequence: CASTFGFPGDSGYEQYF.